One sample yielded the 27 T cell receptor beta chains listed below, sequenced in a study of shared clonotypes between healthy human individuals. It was CD45RO-negative cells, positively selected for CCR7, that made up naive CD8 cells, with terminally differentiated effector memory CD45RA+ cells excluded. Profiling relied on immunoSEQ multiplex PCR, and the TCRdb table lists in-frame clones only, not all of them. Of around 1.9 million clones listed, 93% are singletons. The sample was naive CD8+ T cells from PBMCs. These receptors came from a man younger than 35 in good health. Some clones in this sample may be carry-over from other donors' samples.

This chain joins TRBV6-5 and TRBJ1-2; 7 positions agree with TRBD1. Trimming removed 7 bases from V and 1 base from J; junction bases left unmatched: 6. Germline V lookup: CDR1 MNHEY, CDR2 SVGAGI. The CDR3 length is 14 residues. Here the CDR3 reads CASKIRDSNYGYTF. The CDR3, as DNA: TGTGCCAGCAAGATCCGGGACAGTAACTATGGCTACACCTTC.

The CDR3 spells CASSTPAGGYTF. CDR3 coding DNA: TGTGCCAGCAGTACTCCCGCGGGTGGCTACACCTTC. The genes are TRBV6-5 and TRBJ1-2; D is uncertain. Per germline, CDR1 MNHEY and CDR2 SVGAGI. Trimming pared 5 bases from V and 7 bases from J, leaving 11 bases between. The CDR3 runs 12 residues.

J is TRBJ2-3 and V is TRBV2, with TRBD1 identical over 9 bases. Germline V gene sequence: CDR1 SNHLY, CDR2 FYNNEI. J lost 2 bases, V lost 4 bases, and 22 bases had no gene match. The CDR3 extends over 21 amino acids. CDR3 nucleotide sequence: TGTGCCAGCAGTGCCCAAGGCTGGGGACAGGGTGAGGGCTATCACACAGATACGCAGTATTTT. Its translation: CASSAQGWGQGEGYHTDTQYF. The whole variable domain, filled in from reference TRBV2 and TRBJ2-3, reads EPEVTQTPSHQVTQMGQEVILRCVPISNHLYFYWYRQILGQKVEFLVSFYNNEISEKSEIFDDQFSVERPDGSNFTLKIRSTKLEDSAMYFCASSAQGWGQGEGYHTDTQYFGPGTRLTVL.

This sequence joins TRBV10-2 and TRBJ2-3, with a possible D match to TRBD2 (6 bases). The germline CDR1 and CDR2 sequences are WSHSY and SAAADI. Deletions cut 1 base from V and 2 bases from J, with 13 bases between. This CDR3 is 16 amino acids long. The CDR3 bases are TGCGCCAGCAGTGAGTACGAAGGAGGGTTCACAGATACGCAGTATTTT. This codes for CASSEYEGGFTDTQYF.

The chain is built from TRBV7-9 and TRBJ2-1; unclear D gene. The CDR3 covers 12 residues. V was pared by 1 base and J by 9 bases, with 7 bases between. The germline V gene has CDR1 SEHNR and CDR2 FQNEAQ (reference sequence). The CDR3 bases are TGTGCCAGCAGCTTAGGTGTCGTTGAGCAGTTCTTC. Its translation: CASSLGVVEQFF. Variable domain in full (rest from reference TRBV7-9 and TRBJ2-1): DTGVSQNPRHKITKRGQNVTFRCDPISEHNRLYWYRQTLGQGPEFLTYFQNEAQLEKSRLLSDRFSAERPKGSFSTLEIQRTEQGDSAMYLCASSLGVVEQFFGPGTRLTVL.

This chain uses TRBV27 with TRBJ2-5, with D possibly being TRBD2 (5 bases). The germline V gene has CDR1 MNHEY and CDR2 SMNVEV (reference sequence). This CDR3 spans 15 amino acids. V shed 3 bases and J shed 5 bases, with 16 bases lying between them. The CDR3 is CASSFYSDPVETQYF. The CDR3 coding sequence is TGTGCCAGCAGTTTTTATAGCGATCCTGTTGAGACCCAGTACTTC.

Concerning this clone: In the same sample, other DNA sequences code for this CDR3. CDR3 loop: CASSIGRTAYEQYF. DNA for the CDR3: TGTGCCAGTAGTATCGGGCGGACAGCCTACGAGCAGTACTTC. The chain carries TRBV19 and TRBJ2-7; D perhaps matches TRBD1 (6 bases). The CDR3 runs to 14 residues. Trimming shortened V by 3 bases and J by 2 bases, and 11 bases separated the two germline ends. Germline V gene data show CDR1 as LNHDA and CDR2 as SQIVND (reference sequence).

This chain links TRBV9 with TRBJ2-7; TRBD2 is a possible D gene (5 bases). The germline gives CDR1 SGDLS, CDR2 YYNGEE. The CDR3 length is 13 residues. V shed 2 bases and J shed 0 bases, with 6 bases lying between them. CDR3 protein: CASSVDYSYEQYF. The CDR3 DNA reads TGTGCCAGCAGCGTTGACTACTCCTACGAGCAGTACTTC.

As concerns this clone: Other DNA variants within this sample encode the same CDR3. V usage is TRBV9 and J usage is TRBJ2-1, with D tentatively TRBD1 (6 bases). Germline lookup yields CDR1 SGDLS and CDR2 YYNGEE. The CDR3 contains 15 residues. Trimming removed 0 bases at V and 3 bases at J, with 10 bases between. CDR3 loop: CASSVEQGSYNEQFF. CDR3 DNA sequence: TGTGCCAGCAGCGTAGAACAGGGAAGCTACAATGAGCAGTTCTTC.

The rearrangement uses TRBV9 and TRBJ2-6; possibly TRBD2 for D (5 bases). Per germline, CDR1 SGDLS and CDR2 YYNGEE. This CDR3 is built from 16 residues. The ends were cut back, 1 base at V and 3 bases at J, with 11 bases in the middle. CDR3: CASSVPTGFGANVLTF. CDR3 sequence (DNA): TGTGCCAGCAGCGTACCGACGGGGTTTGGGGCCAACGTCCTGACTTTC.

This chain connects TRBV27 to TRBJ1-1; D unresolved. The CDR3 is made up of 15 amino acids. Trimming pared 5 bases from V and 2 bases from J, leaving 15 bases between. The germline V gene encodes CDR1 MNHEY and CDR2 SMNVEV (reference sequence). This CDR3 is CASSLLQETNTEAFF. The DNA of the CDR3 is TGTGCCAGCAGTCTCCTCCAGGAAACTAACACTGAAGCTTTCTTT.

The chain has TRBV5-1 and TRBJ1-2, with D unresolved. Germline V CDR1 and CDR2: SGHRS, YFSETQ. The CDR3 is made up of 14 amino acids. V dropped 0 bases and J dropped 7 bases, with 13 bases sitting between them. The CDR3 bases are TGCGCCAGCAGCTTGGAGGAACGGGGAGGTGGCTACACCTTC. The encoded protein is CASSLEERGGGYTF.

This rearrangement joins TRBV4-3 to TRBJ2-4; D possibly matches TRBD1 or TRBD2 (5 bases each). CDR3 length: 18 amino acids. V was pared by 0 bases and J by 4 bases, with 19 bases between. The V gene's germline CDR1 is LGHNA and CDR2 YSLEER. Here the CDR3 reads CASSQDLLDWDPKNIQYF. In DNA, the CDR3 is TGCGCCAGCAGCCAAGATCTACTAGATTGGGACCCGAAAAACATTCAGTACTTC.

The CDR3 loop reads CASSQDIRDSALYSNQPQHF. CDR3 coding DNA: TGCGCCAGCAGCCAAGATATCAGAGACAGCGCGCTTTATAGCAATCAGCCCCAGCATTTT. This chain uses TRBV4-1 with TRBJ1-5; possible D gene TRBD1, 5 bases. V shed 0 bases and J shed 0 bases, with 21 bases lying between them. CDR3 length: 20 residues. Germline lookup yields CDR1 MGHRA and CDR2 YSYEKL.

The CDR3 bases are TGTGCCAGCAGCCTTAGGACAGGGGCGCCCCTGGATACGCAGTATTTT. It encodes CASSLRTGAPLDTQYF. The rearrangement uses TRBV7-8 and TRBJ2-3; 9 bases map to TRBD1. The CDR3 totals 16 residues. Germline-derived CDR1 and CDR2 are SGHVS and FQNEAQ. The V and J ends lost 5 bases and 6 bases, in that order; junction bases with no gene match: 12.

The chain couples TRBV5-4 to TRBJ2-7; no clear D. The CDR3 is made up of 14 amino acids. V lost 0 bases and J lost 5, with 12 bases in between. Germline V lookup: CDR1 SGHNT, CDR2 YYREEE (reference sequence). The CDR3 loop is CASSLAGPNHEQYF. CDR3 DNA: TGTGCCAGCAGCTTGGCCGGACCAAACCACGAGCAGTACTTC.

V and J are TRBV28 and TRBJ1-2, with D possibly TRBD1 on 5 matching bases. Germline loops: CDR1 MDHEN, CDR2 SYDVKM. Trimming shortened V by 7 bases and J by 2 bases, and 17 bases separated the two germline ends. The CDR3 runs to 15 residues. Written as DNA, the CDR3 is TGTGCCAGCACCCTAGGGGTCGGCAGCAACTATGGCTACACCTTC. This sequence encodes CASTLGVGSNYGYTF.

This clone was seen only once. The chain combines TRBV27 with TRBJ2-6; D may be TRBD1 (5 bases). In germline, CDR1 is MNHEY, CDR2 SMNVEV (reference sequence). The CDR3 totals 16 residues. The V gene lost 2 bases and the J gene lost 0 bases, with 8 bases spanning the gap. CDR3 amino acids: CASSLGAYSGANVLTF. As DNA, the CDR3 is TGTGCCAGCAGTTTAGGGGCCTACTCTGGGGCCAACGTCCTGACTTTC.

V is TRBV4-1 and J is TRBJ2-5; D remains unclear. CDR1 and CDR2 from the germline V gene are MGHRA and YSYEKL. This CDR3 is 15 amino acids long. Trimming cost V 2 bases and J 4 bases, with 14 bases left between them. The CDR3 loop is CASSQSKLQLETQYF. CDR3 in DNA: TGCGCCAGCAGCCAATCAAAGCTCCAGTTAGAGACCCAGTACTTC.

The genes are TRBV27 and TRBJ1-4; perhaps TRBD1 as D (5 bases). This CDR3 is built from 17 residues. Germline values: CDR1 MNHEY, CDR2 SMNVEV (reference sequence). V lost 2 bases and J 0 bases, leaving 13 bases between the germline ends. The chain's CDR3 is CASSLVGLFATNEKLFF. CDR3 bases: TGTGCCAGCAGTTTAGTGGGACTGTTTGCAACTAATGAAAAACTGTTTTTT. Full variable domain (rest looked up from reference TRBV27 and TRBJ1-4): EAQVTQNPRYLITVTGKKLTVTCSQNMNHEYMSWYRQDPGLGLRQIYYSMNVEVTDKGDVPEGYKVSRKEKRNFPLILESPSPNQTSLYFCASSLVGLFATNEKLFFGSGTQLSVL.

This sequence joins TRBV2 and TRBJ2-1; maybe TRBD2 (5 bases). Trimming cost V 3 bases and J 5 bases, with 14 bases left between them. From germline, CDR1 is SNHLY and CDR2 FYNNEI. The CDR3 loop spans 15 amino acids. The CDR3 DNA is TGTGCCAGCAGTGATCTGCGGACTTCCAACAATGAGCAGTTCTTC. It translates to CASSDLRTSNNEQFF.

V usage is TRBV11-3 and J usage is TRBJ2-1; 9 nucleotides match TRBD1. V shed 5 bases and J 8 bases; nucleotides not matched to a gene: 16. CDR1 is SGHNT, CDR2 YENEEA, per germline. CDR3 length equals 17 residues. The CDR3 DNA reads TGTGCCAGCAGCCACACCCCCAGACAGGGGGATGAGGATGAGCAGTTCTTC. Amino acid sequence: CASSHTPRQGDEDEQFF. Supplemented by reference TRBV11-3 and TRBJ2-1, the full variable domain reads EAGVVQSPRYKIIEKKQPVAFWCNPISGHNTLYWYLQNLGQGPELLIRYENEEAVDDSQLPKDRFSAERLKGVDSTLKIQPAELGDSAVYLCASSHTPRQGDEDEQFFGPGTRLTVL.

V gene TRBV6-5 combines with J gene TRBJ1-4; D uncertain. Germline V gives CDR1 MNHEY, CDR2 SVGAGI. V lost 0 bases and J lost 8, with 13 bases in between. The CDR3 is 15 amino acids. CDR3 sequence: CASSYSKIAREKLFF. The CDR3 DNA sequence: TGTGCCAGCAGTTACTCGAAGATTGCTCGGGAAAAACTGTTTTTT.

This clone has only one observation. V usage is TRBV28 and J usage is TRBJ2-5; 10 bases match TRBD1. V was clipped by 5 bases and J by 1 base; unmatched bases: 7. Germline-derived CDR1 and CDR2 are MDHEN and SYDVKM. This CDR3 is 16 amino acids long. CDR3 in DNA: TGTGCCAGCAGTCCCCCGGGACAGGGGCCCCAAGAGACCCAGTACTTC. This codes for CASSPPGQGPQETQYF.

The V and J genes are TRBV15 and TRBJ2-3, with D unresolved. From germline, CDR1 is LNHNV and CDR2 YYDKDF (reference sequence). The V end was cut by 4 bases, the J end by 6 bases, with 20 bases between. The CDR3 contains 16 residues. CDR3 protein: CATSKERHTTADTQYF. The CDR3 DNA follows: TGTGCCACCAGCAAAGAGCGACATACAACGGCGGATACGCAGTATTTT.

The V and J genes are TRBV7-6 and TRBJ2-5; D unclear. The end of the DNA aligns better with TRBJ2-7, so the J call may be wrong. The CDR3 runs to 13 residues. The germline V gene encodes CDR1 SGHVS and CDR2 FNYEAQ. CDR3 nucleotides: TGTGCCAGCAGCTTAGCGCCCGACTACGAGCAGTACTTC. Encoded protein: CASSLAPDYEQYF.

In DNA form, the CDR3 reads TGTGCCAGCAGTTACAAGCTAGCGGGTCTGCAGTTCTTC. Its protein is CASSYKLAGLQFF. This rearrangement joins TRBV6-5 to TRBJ2-1, with 8 bases that match TRBD2. The CDR3 has 13 residues. The germline V gene has CDR1 MNHEY and CDR2 SVGAGI. The V gene end was trimmed by 2 bases and the J gene end by 12 bases; junction bases not matched to a gene: 6.